The 21 T cell receptor beta chains below all came from one sample that was sequenced in a study of T cell responses to AZD1222 COVID-19 vaccine. Clones were sequenced by immunoSEQ multiplex PCR, and TCRdb holds only the in-frame ones, with some missing. The data hold 150,000 or so clones, with roughly 94% observed a single time. The sample here was peripheral blood, taken on day 0 of AZD1222 vaccination. These receptors were obtained from an adult in good health.

The J gene is TRBJ2-6, the V gene TRBV5-1; no reliable D call. V lost 9 bases to trimming and J lost 2 bases, with 12 bases between them. Looked up from germline, CDR1 is SGHRS and CDR2 is YFSETQ. The CDR3 is 14 amino acids. Here the CDR3 reads CATRPSPGANVLTF. The CDR3 nucleotides read TGCGCCACCCGTCCAAGCCCTGGGGCCAACGTCCTGACTTTC.

This chain joins TRBV3-1 (or the pseudogene TRBV3-2) and TRBJ2-1; 8 nucleotides agree with TRBD1. The CDR3 has 16 residues. V gave up 0 bases and J gave up 4 bases; unmatched junction bases: 5. CDR1 and CDR2 from the germline V gene are LGHDT and YNNKEL (reference sequence). CDR3: CASSQDWGTGYNEQFF. DNA of the CDR3: TGTGCCAGCAGCCAAGATTGGGGGACAGGATACAATGAGCAGTTCTTC.

This chain joins TRBV7-9 and TRBJ1-1; 10 nucleotides agree with TRBD1. The CDR3 spans 14 residues. V shed 2 bases, J shed 11 bases, and the junction held 8 bases outside the gene matches. Looked up from germline, CDR1 is SEHNR and CDR2 is FQNEAQ (reference sequence). CDR3 residues: CASSLRSGTGVAFF. CDR3 sequence (DNA): TGTGCCAGCAGCTTACGCTCCGGGACAGGGGTGGCTTTCTTT.

V usage is TRBV13 and J usage is TRBJ2-7, with no clear D. Trimming shortened V by 1 base and J by 7 bases, and 11 bases separated the two germline ends. The CDR3 is made up of 13 amino acids. From germline, CDR1 is PRHDT and CDR2 FYEKMQ (reference sequence). CDR3 in DNA: TGTGCCAGCAGCTTAGTGAGCGTCGGAGAGCAGTACTTC. Residues: CASSLVSVGEQYF.

The rearrangement uses TRBV29-1 and TRBJ1-4; TRBD1 is a possible D gene (6 bases). Trimming pared 5 bases from V and 7 bases from J, leaving 11 bases between. The germline CDR1 and CDR2 sequences are SQVTM and ANQGSEA. The length of the CDR3 is 12 residues. The CDR3: CSVNRDGEKLFF. CDR3 DNA sequence: TGCAGCGTTAACAGGGACGGTGAAAAACTGTTTTTT. Supplemented by reference TRBV29-1 and TRBJ1-4, the full variable domain reads SAVISQKPSRDICQRGTSLTIQCQVDSQVTMMFWYRQQPGQSLTLIATANQGSEATYESGFVIDKFPISRPNLTFSTLTVSNMSPEDSSIYLCSVNRDGEKLFFGSGTQLSVL.

As to this clone: Sequence at one end of the junction differs from germline and may be a read error. The rearrangement uses TRBV13 and TRBJ1-5; D is unclear. This CDR3 spans 12 amino acids. CDR1 and CDR2 (germline): PRHDT, FYEKMQ (reference sequence). DNA of the CDR3: TGTGCCAGCAGCTTAGGTCCGGCTAGCCCCTATTTT. Translated: CASSLGPASPYF.

The chain links TRBV18 to TRBJ1-4; 9 nucleotides line up with TRBD1. V trimming: 3 bases; J trimming: 7 bases; junction bases outside the gene matches: 6. The CDR3 is 15 residues long. Germline CDR1 reads KGHSH; CDR2 reads LQKENI. The CDR3 sequence: CASSPGTGPGEKLFF. The CDR3 nucleotides are TGTGCCAGCTCACCCGGGACAGGGCCAGGTGAAAAACTGTTTTTT. Full variable domain (rest looked up from reference TRBV18 and TRBJ1-4): NAGVMQNPRHLVRRRGQEARLRCSPMKGHSHVYWYRQLPEEGLKFMVYLQKENIIDESGMPKERFSAEFPKEGPSILRIQQVVRGDSAAYFCASSPGTGPGEKLFFGSGTQLSVL.

V is TRBV10-3 and J is TRBJ2-1; 8 bases match TRBD2. CDR3 size: 18 residues. V lost 0 bases, J lost 1 base, and 8 bases stayed unmatched. Germline CDR1 ENHRY, CDR2 SYGVKD. The CDR3 loop reads CAISESGGSGISYNEQFF. The CDR3 region has the DNA TGTGCCATCAGTGAGTCTGGGGGTAGCGGGATTTCCTACAATGAGCAGTTCTTC.

This clone has just one count. The V gene is TRBV7-9, the J gene TRBJ1-1; D uncertain. The CDR3 has 15 amino acids. V was pared by 6 bases and J by 1 base, with 15 bases between. The germline V gene encodes CDR1 SEHNR and CDR2 FQNEAQ (reference sequence). The CDR3 spells CASRLTRLTNTEAFF. Here the CDR3 DNA reads TGTGCCAGCAGATTAACCAGACTGACGAACACTGAAGCTTTCTTT.

The chain recombines TRBV30 with TRBJ2-7; possible D gene TRBD1, 5 bases. Germline CDR1 and CDR2: GTSNPN and SVGIG (reference sequence). This CDR3 is 14 amino acids long. V gave up 3 bases and J gave up 4 bases, with 16 bases separating them. The CDR3 protein is CAWSPSFQGYEQYF. The DNA of the CDR3 is TGTGCCTGGAGCCCTTCCTTCCAGGGATACGAGCAGTACTTC.

The rearrangement uses TRBV2 and TRBJ2-6; 7 bases match TRBD1. This CDR3 region has 18 residues. Per the germline V gene, CDR1 is SNHLY and CDR2 is FYNNEI. J gave up 0 bases and V 4 bases, and 9 bases lay outside the gene matches. The CDR3 spells CASSVYWAGGSGANVLTF. The CDR3 DNA reads as TGTGCCAGCAGTGTGTATTGGGCAGGGGGCTCTGGGGCCAACGTCCTGACTTTC.

The rearrangement uses TRBV24-1 and TRBJ1-2, with unresolved D. The CDR3 is made up of 17 amino acids. V lost 2 bases and J lost 4, with 19 bases in between. CDR1 is KGHDR and CDR2 is SFDVKD in the germline V gene. CDR3 protein: CATSDSRARERVYGYTF. CDR3 coding DNA: TGTGCCACCAGTGATTCCCGGGCCAGAGAAAGGGTCTATGGCTACACCTTC.

The gene calls are TRBV24-1 and TRBJ2-7; perhaps D is TRBD1 or TRBD2 (5 bases each). The V gene lost 4 bases and the J gene lost 2 bases, with 17 bases spanning the gap. The CDR3 is 16 amino acids. Germline CDR1 and CDR2: KGHDR and SFDVKD. CDR3: CATSDPRGESTYEQYF. The CDR3 nucleotides are TGTGCCACCAGTGACCCCAGAGGGGAGTCCACCTACGAGCAGTACTTC.

The rearrangement uses TRBV13 and TRBJ1-6; D is unresolved. In germline, CDR1 is PRHDT, CDR2 FYEKMQ (reference sequence). Trimming took off 4 bases at V and 10 bases at J, with 17 bases between the two ends. The CDR3 runs to 15 residues. For the CDR3, the DNA is TGTGCCAGCAGCTACTCGGGCCGAGCGGCCTCACCCCTCCACTTT. This sequence encodes CASSYSGRAASPLHF. The complete variable domain, with remaining parts taken from reference TRBV13 and TRBJ1-6, reads AAGVIQSPRHLIKEKRETATLKCYPIPRHDTVYWYQQGPGQDPQFLISFYEKMQSDKGSIPDRFSAQQFSDYHSELNMSSLELGDSALYFCASSYSGRAASPLHFGNGTRLTVT.

This rearrangement joins TRBV12-5 to TRBJ2-3; D may correspond to TRBD1 or TRBD2 (5 bases each). The germline V and J ends were trimmed by 7 bases and 4 bases, with 12 bases remaining between them. The CDR3 is made up of 13 amino acids. Looked up from germline, CDR1 is LGHNT and CDR2 is FRNRAP. Here the CDR3 reads CASARRGPDTQYF. The CDR3 DNA reads TGTGCTAGTGCCCGTCGGGGCCCAGATACGCAGTATTTT.

The chain employs TRBV15 and TRBJ1-3, with D unresolved. The CDR3 length is 13 residues. Trimming removed 3 bases at V and 4 bases at J, with 7 bases between. Germline loops: CDR1 LNHNV, CDR2 YYDKDF (reference sequence). The CDR3 region has the DNA TGTGCCACCAGCAGTCGGAGGGGAAACACCATATATTTT. Its protein is CATSSRRGNTIYF. Full variable domain (outside the CDR3, taken from reference TRBV15 and TRBJ1-3): DAMVIQNPRYQVTQFGKPVTLSCSQTLNHNVMYWYQQKSSQAPKLLFHYYDKDFNNEADTPDNFQSRRPNTSFCFLDIRSPGLGDTAMYLCATSSRRGNTIYFGEGSWLTVV.

The J gene is TRBJ2-7, the V gene TRBV7-2; no firm D call. The germline V gene encodes CDR1 SGHTA and CDR2 FQGNSA. The germline V and J ends were trimmed by 5 bases and 2 bases, with 10 bases remaining between them. The CDR3 totals 13 residues. CDR3 DNA sequence: TGTGCCAGCAGCGCCCGCCCCCCCTACGAGCAGTACTTC. Amino acids: CASSARPPYEQYF.

With regard to this clone: The same CDR3 also results from other DNA sequences found in this sample. The chain has TRBV12-3 or TRBV12-4 and TRBJ1-5; maybe TRBD1 (5 bases). CDR3 length equals 13 residues. Trimming left V 1 base short and J 7 bases short, with 8 bases between. CDR3 bases: TGTGCCAGCAGTTTAGGGGGCGGGCAGCCCCAGCATTTT. Its translation: CASSLGGGQPQHF.

The rearrangement joins TRBV13 to TRBJ2-1, with D perhaps TRBD2 (6 bases). Deletions cut 4 bases from V and 8 bases from J, with 12 bases between. The CDR3 covers 13 residues. The V gene's germline CDR1 is PRHDT and CDR2 FYEKMQ (reference sequence). The CDR3 sequence is CASSWRVGDEQFF. The DNA of the CDR3 is TGTGCCAGCAGCTGGAGGGTGGGGGATGAGCAGTTCTTC.

This clone has only one observation. CDR3 sequence reads: CASSHVDRNTEAFF. Written as DNA, the CDR3 is TGTGCCAGCAGCCATGTTGACAGGAACACTGAAGCTTTCTTT. J is TRBJ1-1 and V is TRBV4-2; a possible D gene is TRBD1 (5 bases). This CDR3 is 14 amino acids long. The germline V gene has CDR1 LGHNA and CDR2 YNFKEQ. Trimming left V 3 bases short and J 1 base short, with 9 bases between.

The chain recombines TRBV15 with TRBJ1-6; perhaps TRBD1 as D (5 bases). The length of the CDR3 is 12 residues. V was clipped by 5 bases and J by 10 bases, with 9 bases between them. Per the germline V gene, CDR1 is LNHNV and CDR2 is YYDKDF (reference sequence). CDR3 DNA: TGTGCCACCAGCCCCCGGGACTCACCCCTCCACTTT. It yields the protein CATSPRDSPLHF.